The present T cell receptor beta chain was sequenced within a study of neoadjuvant anti-PD-1 for oral cavity cancer (dated by TCRdb to the early 2020s). Some background on the complete study: Patients mostly received three to four biweekly doses of nivolumab at 3 mg/kg before curative-intent surgical resection. Patients without progression received a fourth nivolumab dose around day 43 and underwent definitive surgical resection on days 50-56. Under RECIST 1.1, a patient counted as a responder if showing complete response, partial response or stable disease, and as a non-responder if showing progression. The parent correlative cohort had around 11 patients and a response rate of 33%. The research as a whole found: TCR analyses included only a few patients per response group, and the authors called for larger cohorts for validation. After neoadjuvant nivolumab, non-responders showed significantly higher T cell clonality (Gini index) in PBMCs than responders did. Higher pretreatment blood Treg/Th17 ratios correlated with both higher pretreatment blood TCRbeta clonality and lower post-treatment tumor TCRbeta clonality.

On this clone itself: Its antigen target is currently unknown. Base quality data are lacking; no much larger clone is found one base away.

For deep sequencing, each PBMC sample was run in six replicates, with libraries mostly built from around 500 ng of input genomic DNA. TCRbeta libraries were prepared with the immunoSEQ hsTCRbeta kit according to the manufacturer's instructions. The completed libraries were mixed into a single pool at 3 nM, then sequenced with an Illumina NovaSeq 6000 S4 flow cell. The original methods were these. Raw data preprocessing and quality control were performed with the immunoSEQ Analyzer. The analysis was restricted to productive rearrangements, with each unique CDR3 amino acid sequence defining a clonotype. Repertoire clonality was estimated as the Gini-Simpson index, computed with the R package tcR. Student's t test was used to compare Gini indices, and Pearson correlation was used to assess associations with tumor size change. TCRdb holds this immuneACCESS table with in-frame rearrangements only. Some clones are missing; in checked studies, unresolved V genes explain under half, and the rest has no known cause. V and J calls and clone size follow that table, whereas D and trimming were derived from the DNA. This sample comprises 9,300 or so clones, about 81% of them detected only once. Of the sample, 4% falls within the top ten clones.

Looking up the germline V gene yields CDR1 SGHTA and CDR2 FQGNSA. V ends up 5 bases short and J 1 base short, with an unmatched junction base count of 6. The CDR3 holds 16 amino acids from the cysteine to the phenylalanine. The read is trimmed to its CDR3 DNA, 48 bases read in frame from base 1. This sample's time point label indicates: after neoadjuvant nivolumab, at surgical resection. The patients had newly diagnosed stage II-IVA oral cavity squamous cell carcinoma and had not received any prior systemic or radiation treatment. The cohort consisted of patients with HPV-negative, locally advanced oral cavity squamous cell carcinoma. No culture maintenance or expansion was done, as the peripheral blood mononuclear cells went straight to analysis. Samples came from a longitudinal correlative study of a single-arm phase II trial of neoadjuvant nivolumab in oral cavity squamous cell carcinoma. Genomic DNA-based TCRbeta sequencing was performed on subject-matched pre- and post-treatment PBMCs and tumors from three responders and three non-responders. Peripheral blood mononuclear cells were collected before nivolumab treatment and were collected again after treatment, at the time of surgery. Genomic DNA was isolated from PBMCs using the Maxwell RSC DNA from Cells kit.

This receptor was taken from a person between 40 and 85 years old with oral cavity squamous cell carcinoma. This sample comprised PBMCs, obtained after nivolumab (anti-PD-1) treatment. The rearrangement combines TRBV7-2 with TRBJ2-3, and 10 junction bases match TRBD2. This receptor has the CDR3 CASSTNLAGGTDTQYF. DNA sequence: TGTGCCAGCAGCACAAACCTAGCGGGAGGCACAGATACGCAGTATTTT.